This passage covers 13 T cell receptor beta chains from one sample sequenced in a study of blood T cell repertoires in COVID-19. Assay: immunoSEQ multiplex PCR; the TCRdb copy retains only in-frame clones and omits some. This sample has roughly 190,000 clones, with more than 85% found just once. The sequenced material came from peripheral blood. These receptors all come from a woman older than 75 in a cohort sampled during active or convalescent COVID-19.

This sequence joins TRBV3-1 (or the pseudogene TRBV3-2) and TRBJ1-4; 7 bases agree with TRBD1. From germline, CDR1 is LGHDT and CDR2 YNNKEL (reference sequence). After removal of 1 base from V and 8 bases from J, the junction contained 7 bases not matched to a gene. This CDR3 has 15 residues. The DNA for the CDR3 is TGTGCCAGCAGCCAAGCTACAGGGGCTAGGGAAAAACTGTTTTTT. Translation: CASSQATGAREKLFF.

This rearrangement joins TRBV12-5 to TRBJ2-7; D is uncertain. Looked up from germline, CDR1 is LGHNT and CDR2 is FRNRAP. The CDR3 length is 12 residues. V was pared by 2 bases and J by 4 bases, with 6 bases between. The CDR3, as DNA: TGTGCTAGTGGTTTGTCCCGGTACGAGCAGTACGTC. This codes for CASGLSRYEQYV.

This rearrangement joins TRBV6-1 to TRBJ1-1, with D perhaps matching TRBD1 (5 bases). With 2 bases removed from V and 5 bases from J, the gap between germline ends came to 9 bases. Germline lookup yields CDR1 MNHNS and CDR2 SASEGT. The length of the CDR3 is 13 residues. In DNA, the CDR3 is TGTGCCAGCAGTGAAATGGGGGGAACTGAAGCTTTCTTT. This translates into CASSEMGGTEAFF.

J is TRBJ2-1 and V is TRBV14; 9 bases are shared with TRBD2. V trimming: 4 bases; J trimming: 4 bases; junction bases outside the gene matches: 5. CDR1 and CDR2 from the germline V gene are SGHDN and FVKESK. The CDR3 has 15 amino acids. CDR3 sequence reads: CASSPLAGQYNEQFF. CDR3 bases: TGTGCCAGCAGCCCCCTAGCGGGGCAATACAATGAGCAGTTCTTC.

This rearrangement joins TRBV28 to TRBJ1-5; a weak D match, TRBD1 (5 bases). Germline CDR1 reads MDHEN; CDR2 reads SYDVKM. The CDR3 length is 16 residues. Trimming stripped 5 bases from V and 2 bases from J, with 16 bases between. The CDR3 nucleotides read TGTGCCAGCAGTGGTACCAGGGTTCGTCGCAATCAGCCCCAGCATTTT. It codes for CASSGTRVRRNQPQHF. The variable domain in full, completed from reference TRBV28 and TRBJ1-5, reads DVKVTQSSRYLVKRTGEKVFLECVQDMDHENMFWYRQDPGLGLRLIYFSYDVKMKEKGDIPEGYSVSREKKERFSLILESASTNQTSMYLCASSGTRVRRNQPQHFGDGTRLSIL.

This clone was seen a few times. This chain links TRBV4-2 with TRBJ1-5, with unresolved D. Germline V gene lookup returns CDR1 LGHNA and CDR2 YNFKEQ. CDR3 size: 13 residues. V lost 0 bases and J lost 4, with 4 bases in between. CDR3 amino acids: CASSQDQNQPQHF. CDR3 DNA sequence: TGTGCCAGCAGCCAAGATCAAAATCAGCCCCAGCATTTT.

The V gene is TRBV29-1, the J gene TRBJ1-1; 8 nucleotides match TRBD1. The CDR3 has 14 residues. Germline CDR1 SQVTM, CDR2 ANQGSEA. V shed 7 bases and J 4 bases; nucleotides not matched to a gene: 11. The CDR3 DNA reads TGCAGCGACACCACCCCAGGGGGCGGCACTGAAGCTTTCTTT. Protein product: CSDTTPGGGTEAFF.

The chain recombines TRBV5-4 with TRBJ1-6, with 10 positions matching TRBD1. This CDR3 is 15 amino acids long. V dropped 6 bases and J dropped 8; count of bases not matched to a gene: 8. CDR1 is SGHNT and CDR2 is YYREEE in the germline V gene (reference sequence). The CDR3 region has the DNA TGTGCCAGCAAGCAGGGGACAGGGGCACATTCACCCCTCCACTTT. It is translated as CASKQGTGAHSPLHF.

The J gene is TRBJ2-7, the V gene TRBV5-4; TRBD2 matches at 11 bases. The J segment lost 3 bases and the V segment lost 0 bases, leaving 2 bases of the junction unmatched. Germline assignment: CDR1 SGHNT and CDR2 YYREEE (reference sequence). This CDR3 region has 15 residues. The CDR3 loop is CASSLGSGGGYEQYV. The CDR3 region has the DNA TGTGCCAGCAGCTTGGGTAGCGGGGGGGGCTACGAGCAGTACGTC.

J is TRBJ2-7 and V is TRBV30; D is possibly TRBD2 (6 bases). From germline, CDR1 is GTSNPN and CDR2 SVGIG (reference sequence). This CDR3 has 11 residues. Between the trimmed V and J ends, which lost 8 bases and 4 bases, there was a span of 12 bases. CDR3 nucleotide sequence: TGTGCCCGGCGGACTAAATACGAGCAGTACGTC. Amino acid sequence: CARRTKYEQYV.

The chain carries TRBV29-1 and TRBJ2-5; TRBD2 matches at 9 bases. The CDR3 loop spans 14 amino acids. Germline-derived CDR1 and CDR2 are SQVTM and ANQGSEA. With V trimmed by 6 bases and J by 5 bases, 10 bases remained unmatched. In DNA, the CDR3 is TGCAGCGTGGGGGCGGGAGGGCCGGTGGAGACCCAGTACTTC. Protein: CSVGAGGPVETQYF.

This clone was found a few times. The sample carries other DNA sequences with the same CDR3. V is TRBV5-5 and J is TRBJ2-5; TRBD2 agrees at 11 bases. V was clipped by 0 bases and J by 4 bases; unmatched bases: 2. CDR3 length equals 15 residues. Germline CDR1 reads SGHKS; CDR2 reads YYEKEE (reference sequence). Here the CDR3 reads CASSLGLAGGETQYF. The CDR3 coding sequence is TGTGCCAGCAGCTTGGGGCTAGCGGGGGGAGAGACCCAGTACTTC.

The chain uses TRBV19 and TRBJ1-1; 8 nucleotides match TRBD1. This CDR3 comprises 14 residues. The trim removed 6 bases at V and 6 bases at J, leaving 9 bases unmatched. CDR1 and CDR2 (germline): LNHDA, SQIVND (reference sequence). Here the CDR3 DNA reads TGTGCCAGTAGCCCTTCAGGGGGCGGTTCTGAAGCTTTCTTT. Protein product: CASSPSGGGSEAFF.